This TCR beta chain derives from a study of OX40 agonist ivuxolimab in advanced cancers. In the study overall: Ivuxolimab was a fully human IgG2 agonistic monoclonal antibody targeting the costimulatory receptor OX40 (CD134). Of the roughly 52 patients in dose escalation, some 20 had hepatocellular carcinoma, some 15 had melanoma, 9 had renal cell carcinoma and 9 had head and neck cancer. Intravenous ivuxolimab was administered to patients every 2 weeks at six dose levels: 0.01, 0.1, 0.3, 1.5, 3 and 10 mg/kg. The paper reports the monotherapy dose-escalation portion (N ≈ 50 patients) of the phase I ivuxolimab trial. Partial responses occurred in three dose-escalation patients, of whom one had hepatocellular carcinoma and two had cutaneous melanoma. The dose-escalation cohort was roughly 87% male with a mean age of around 64 years, ranging from 23 to 79. The purpose of peripheral TCRbeta sequencing was to test whether ivuxolimab changed TCR sequence diversity and led to clonal T-cell expansion. Prior anti-PD-1, anti-PD-L1 or anti-CTLA-4 therapy was permitted, and checkpoint inhibitors had been received by around 39% of dose-escalation patients. The full study reports these points: Low levels of normalized T-cell clonal expansion were also seen in some nonresponding patients. The antigen specificity of the clonally expanded peripheral T cells was not determined. After ivuxolimab, CD8+ T cells had more expanded clones than CD4+ T cells on average. In the 0.1-3.0 mg/kg groups, partial responders were among the patients with the lowest normalized peripheral clonal expansion, particularly in CD8+ T cells. At doses of 0.1 to 3.0 mg/kg, clonal expansion of both CD4+ and CD8+ blood T cells was observed from baseline to week 6.

CDR1 and CDR2, looked up from the germline V gene, are MNHEY and SVGAGI. V is trimmed back by 5 bases and J by 6 bases, and the junction contains 10 bases that no gene match accounts for. The CDR3 runs 15 residues from the cysteine to the phenylalanine. CDR3 DNA is the only sequence kept; it has 45 bases, read in frame from the first base. Patients with a history of autoimmune disease or receiving systemic immunosuppression were excluded from the trial. In every dose cohort, peripheral blood was drawn for TCR sequencing at baseline, cycle 4 day 1, and cycle 7 day 1. Samples came from an open-label, multicenter, first-in-human phase I dose-escalation trial of ivuxolimab. Adults with locally advanced or metastatic head and neck squamous cell, hepatocellular, melanoma or renal cell carcinoma were enrolled in the trial. Before TCR sequencing, CD4+ and CD8+ T cells were separately sorted from peripheral blood.

Genomic DNA was extracted from sorted cells for sequencing of the TCRbeta CDR3 region. The immunoSEQ Assay was used to sequence the TCRbeta CDR3 regions. Held by TCRdb, this immuneACCESS table contains in-frame sequences only and omits some clones. Under half of the omission traces to an unresolved V gene where checked; the cause of the rest is unknown. This sample gives 99,000 or so clones in total; about 91% of them show up just once. Around 0.3% of the sample comes from the top ten. A word on this clone: This receptor's antigen is unknown. Base quality data are lacking; no much larger clone is found one base away.

This TCR was sampled from an adult with an advanced solid tumor such as melanoma, head and neck, liver or kidney cancer. The source was CD4+ or CD8+ T cells sorted from blood, collected in a trial of the OX40 agonist ivuxolimab. The rearranged chain carries TRBV6-5 and TRBJ2-7; 10 middle bases align to TRBD1. The bases read TGTGCCAGCAGTGCCCCGGGACAGGGGTTTTTCGAGCAGTACTTC. Its protein product is CASSAPGQGFFEQYF.